The text below deals with one T cell receptor beta chain. This entry comes from a study of low-dose radiotherapy and immunotherapy resistance in tumors. On the study more broadly: Cohort 1 patients were irradiated with 0.5 Gy fractions every 2 weeks to 6.5 Gy total.

Primers targeting TRAV and TRBV primed first-strand cDNA, covering alpha and beta chains. The authors amplified TCRs for around 20 PCR cycles with a constant-region primer and a V-primer adapter. MiXCR, run by TCRdb on the reads, gives a single entry per CDR3 protein. This table has approximately 15,000 distinct CDR3 sequences, 60% appearing once. Germline CDR1 KGHDR, CDR2 SFDVKD. V shed 7 bases, J shed 5 bases, and the junction held 3 bases outside the gene matches. The CDR3 has 15 residues. Every donor's regimen consisted of nivolumab, ipilimumab, aspirin, low-dose cyclophosphamide and low-dose radiotherapy. Eligibility criteria specified advanced solid malignancies devoid of tumor-infiltrating lymphocytes.

The V gene is TRBV24-1, the J gene TRBJ2-1; 14 bases agree with TRBD2. This sequence originates from a human donor with advanced metastatic prostate, ovarian, gallbladder or colorectal cancer (not recorded which). This table probably holds off-target reads from a library built for another chain. The CDR3, as DNA: TGTGCCACCAGGCCGACTAGCGGGAGGGACAATGAGCAGTTCTTC. Residues: CATRPTSGRDNEQFF.